This passage covers 24 T cell receptor beta chains from one sample sequenced in a study of OX40 agonist ivuxolimab in advanced cancers. TCRdb keeps only in-frame clones here, not all; method: immunoSEQ multiplex PCR. Of around 100,000 clones detected, about 90% appear once; the ten largest clones hold around 0.15%. The specimen was CD4+ or CD8+ T cells sorted from blood, collected in a trial of the OX40 agonist ivuxolimab. These receptors were obtained from an adult with an advanced solid tumor such as melanoma, head and neck, liver or kidney cancer.

The rearrangement links TRBV14 to TRBJ2-5; TRBD1 aligns across 10 bases. V shed 2 bases, J shed 4 bases, and the junction held 4 bases outside the gene matches. The CDR3 is made up of 15 amino acids. The germline V gene encodes CDR1 SGHDN and CDR2 FVKESK. CDR3 DNA sequence: TGTGCCAGCAGCCAATCGACAGGGGGCGCAGAGACCCAGTACTTC. It yields the protein CASSQSTGGAETQYF.

Note on this clone: The conserved phenylalanine or tryptophan normally closing the CDR3 is absent here, so this likely arose from a read error. The limits of the CDR3 on the DNA are not certain, so only TCRdb's listed CDR3 is given. The J gene is TRBJ2-7, the V gene TRBV21-1; the table's D call, TRBD1, has no DNA check behind it. TRBV21-1 is a known pseudogene. The CDR3 has 11 amino acids, counting both end residues. The chain's CDR3 is CASSKKGEDTS.

J is TRBJ2-3 and V is TRBV7-3, with unresolved D. CDR1 is SGHTA and CDR2 is FQGTGA in the germline V gene. V shed 0 bases and J shed 2 bases, with 9 bases lying between them. The CDR3 length is 15 residues. The CDR3 DNA is TGTGCCAGCAGCTTAACAGTAGCCACCACAGATACGCAGTATTTT. It specifies CASSLTVATTDTQYF.

This chain connects TRBV14 to TRBJ2-7, with D hard to call. V was clipped by 1 base and J by 6 bases, with 10 bases between them. The germline V gene encodes CDR1 SGHDN and CDR2 FVKESK. CDR3 length: 13 residues. The CDR3 region is CASSQVGSGEQYF. The DNA of the CDR3 is TGTGCCAGCAGCCAAGTCGGGTCGGGCGAGCAGTACTTC.

This chain joins TRBV30 and TRBJ1-6; TRBD1 might be the D (6 bases). V was pared by 0 bases and J by 10 bases, with 10 bases between. Germline V CDR1 and CDR2: GTSNPN, SVGIG (reference sequence). This CDR3 is built from 13 residues. CDR3 residues: CAWSVQGLSPLHF. DNA of the CDR3: TGTGCCTGGAGTGTCCAGGGGTTATCACCCCTCCACTTT.

V usage is TRBV5-6 and J usage is TRBJ2-5, with 7 nucleotides matching TRBD1. J lost 0 bases, V lost 4 bases, and 6 bases had no gene match. The CDR3 spans 15 residues. The germline V gene has CDR1 SGHDT and CDR2 YYEEEE. CDR3 region: CASSPGGPYQETQYF. CDR3 in DNA: TGTGCCAGCAGCCCAGGGGGACCGTACCAAGAGACCCAGTACTTC. Looking up the rest from reference TRBV5-6 and TRBJ2-5 gives the full variable domain: DAGVTQSPTHLIKTRGQQVTLRCSPKSGHDTVSWYQQALGQGPQFIFQYYEEEERQRGNFPDRFSGHQFPNYSSELNVNALLLGDSALYLCASSPGGPYQETQYFGPGTRLLVL.

The V and J genes are TRBV27 and TRBJ1-5; perhaps TRBD1 as D (6 bases). The CDR3 sequence is 16 residues long. CDR1 and CDR2 from the germline V gene are MNHEY and SMNVEV (reference sequence). The germline V and J ends were trimmed by 5 bases and 5 bases, with 19 bases remaining between them. This chain's CDR3 is CASSPYSRGLDQPQHF. The CDR3 DNA sequence: TGTGCCAGCAGTCCTTACTCCAGGGGTCTGGATCAGCCCCAGCATTTT.

This sequence joins TRBV6-1 and TRBJ2-3; 7 nucleotides align to TRBD2. The CDR3 totals 13 residues. J was trimmed by 2 bases and V by 7 bases; bases with no gene match: 3. Germline CDR1 and CDR2: MNHNS and SASEGT. For the CDR3, the DNA is TGTGCCAGCACCCGGGGGGTCACAGATACGCAGTATTTT. Residues: CASTRGVTDTQYF.

The chain employs TRBV7-2 and TRBJ1-5, with a weak D call TRBD1 (5 bases). There are 15 residues in the CDR3. The V and J ends lost 2 bases and 0 bases respectively, with 8 bases between them. Germline V CDR1 and CDR2: SGHTA, FQGNSA. CDR3 loop: CASSLQGASNQPQHF. DNA for the CDR3: TGTGCCAGCAGCTTACAAGGGGCTAGCAATCAGCCCCAGCATTTT.

In this sample, this clone turned up once. This sequence joins TRBV27 and TRBJ2-7, with a weak D call TRBD2 (6 bases). Germline CDR1 reads MNHEY; CDR2 reads SMNVEV (reference sequence). V was cut by 6 bases and J by 0 bases, with 15 bases left in between. CDR3 length: 15 amino acids. CDR3 bases: TGTGCCAGCAGGGGCCGCGGGGCTGCCTCCTACGAGCAGTACTTC. Its translation is CASRGRGAASYEQYF.

The rearrangement links TRBV7-9 to TRBJ1-2; 7 positions agree with TRBD1. Trimming took 6 bases from V and 4 from J; bases not matched to a gene: 5. CDR3 length equals 13 residues. Germline V gene lookup returns CDR1 SEHNR and CDR2 FQNEAQ (reference sequence). The CDR3 bases are TGTGCCAGCAGTTTACAGGGGAGCTATGGCTACACCTTC. Its protein product is CASSLQGSYGYTF.

The chain recombines TRBV6-5 with TRBJ2-1, with 7 bases fitting TRBD1. CDR3 length: 14 amino acids. The germline gives CDR1 MNHEY, CDR2 SVGAGI. Losses at the gene ends were 0 bases for V and 9 bases for J; bases not matched to a gene: 5. In DNA, the CDR3 is TGTGCCAGCAGTTACTCGGGCCACAGGGGTGAGCAGTTCTTC. Amino acid sequence: CASSYSGHRGEQFF.

Here the CDR3 reads CASRPAGGLFDTQYF. The CDR3 region has the DNA TGTGCCAGCAGACCCGCGGGGGGGCTCTTTGATACGCAGTATTTT. The chain combines TRBV6-5 with TRBJ2-3, with 9 bases identical to TRBD2. Losses at the gene ends were 6 bases for V and 6 bases for J; bases not matched to a gene: 10. Germline V lookup: CDR1 MNHEY, CDR2 SVGAGI. CDR3 length: 15 amino acids.

This chain connects TRBV6-1 to TRBJ2-4; D could derive from TRBD1 or TRBD2 (6 bases each). Germline CDR1 and CDR2: MNHNS and SASEGT. V was shortened by 2 bases and J by 6 bases, with 17 bases between the two germline ends. The CDR3 length is 16 residues. In nucleotides, the CDR3 is TGTGCCAGCAGTGAATTTCTAGTACAGGGAGGAAACATTCAGTACTTC. Protein sequence: CASSEFLVQGGNIQYF.

The chain recombines TRBV27 with TRBJ2-3; TRBD1 agrees at 9 bases. Unmatched junction bases numbered 6, after V lost 3 bases and J lost 5 bases. This CDR3 has 15 amino acids. Germline values: CDR1 MNHEY, CDR2 SMNVEV (reference sequence). The CDR3 region is CASSFWTGVGDTQYF. The CDR3 DNA is TGTGCCAGCAGTTTTTGGACAGGGGTTGGAGATACGCAGTATTTT.

This chain connects TRBV5-1 to TRBJ2-7, with D perhaps assigned TRBD1 or TRBD2 (5 bases each). The germline V and J ends were trimmed by 4 bases and 5 bases, with 10 bases remaining between them. The CDR3 loop spans 12 amino acids. Looked up from germline, CDR1 is SGHRS and CDR2 is YFSETQ. CDR3 protein: CASSPPGHEQYF. CDR3 nucleotides: TGCGCCAGCAGCCCCCCGGGGCACGAGCAGTACTTC.

This chain links TRBV5-4 with TRBJ2-7; D ambiguous. The CDR3 is 11 residues long. Deletions cut 3 bases from V and 4 bases from J, with 5 bases between. Per germline, CDR1 SGHNT and CDR2 YYREEE (reference sequence). CDR3 in DNA: TGTGCCAGCAGCTCCGAGTACGAGCAGTACTTC. Amino acids: CASSSEYEQYF.

A note on this clone: At one boundary the junction diverges from the germline segment, which might be a read error. The genes are TRBV15 and TRBJ2-7, with TRBD1 identical over 8 bases. The CDR3 is made up of 13 amino acids. From germline, CDR1 is LNHNV and CDR2 YYDKDF (reference sequence). The CDR3 coding sequence is TGTGCCACCAGCAGGGACAGGGTTCTTCAGACGGTCTTC. It is translated as CATSRDRVLQTVF.

The chain employs TRBV6-5 and TRBJ2-6; D possibly corresponds to TRBD1 (6 bases). From germline, CDR1 is MNHEY and CDR2 SVGAGI. The CDR3 is 15 amino acids. Trimming left V 5 bases short and J 2 bases short, with 10 bases between. In nucleotides, the CDR3 is TGTGCCAGCAGTCAACAGGGAGCTGGGGCCAACGTCCTGACTTTC. Its translation: CASSQQGAGANVLTF.

V gene TRBV29-1 combines with J gene TRBJ2-3, with 9 bases aligning to TRBD2. Germline V lookup: CDR1 SQVTM, CDR2 ANQGSEA. This CDR3 has 14 amino acids. J was trimmed by 5 bases and V by 6 bases; bases with no gene match: 9. The CDR3, as DNA: TGCAGCGTCTCCGTAGCGGGAGTAGGAGATACGCAGTATTTT. Protein sequence: CSVSVAGVGDTQYF.

The chain couples TRBV30 to TRBJ2-1, with 16 bases aligning to TRBD2. Germline-derived CDR1 and CDR2 are GTSNPN and SVGIG (reference sequence). This CDR3 is 17 amino acids long. Trimming removed 4 bases from V and 5 bases from J; junction bases left unmatched: 8. This CDR3 is CAWIGGTSGRGDNEQFF. The CDR3 DNA reads TGTGCCTGGATTGGGGGGACTAGCGGGAGGGGAGACAATGAGCAGTTCTTC. Complete variable domain (other parts from reference TRBV30 and TRBJ2-1): SQTIHQWPATLVQPVGSPLSLECTVEGTSNPNLYWYRQAAGRGLQLLFYSVGIGQISSEVPQNLSASRPQDRQFILSSKKLLLSDSGFYLCAWIGGTSGRGDNEQFFGPGTRLTVL.

The chain links TRBV9 to TRBJ2-7; TRBD2 agrees at 7 bases. From germline, CDR1 is SGDLS and CDR2 YYNGEE. J lost 6 bases, V lost 1 base, and 13 bases had no gene match. This CDR3 region has 16 residues. This CDR3 is CASSVSHGGGLIEQYF. The CDR3 bases are TGTGCCAGCAGCGTATCTCACGGGGGAGGGTTGATCGAGCAGTACTTC.

The chain links TRBV27 to TRBJ2-1; TRBD2 agrees at 11 bases. CDR3 size: 15 residues. Unmatched junction bases numbered 9, after V lost 5 bases and J lost 9 bases. CDR1 and CDR2 (germline): MNHEY, SMNVEV (reference sequence). The CDR3 bases are TGTGCCAGCAGTCGGGATAGCGGGAGGGTCCTTGAGCAGTTCTTC. Translation gives CASSRDSGRVLEQFF.

This chain links TRBV10-3 with TRBJ2-4, with D unresolved. Trimming took 0 bases from V and 4 from J, leaving 10 bases between them. Germline-derived CDR1 and CDR2 are ENHRY and SYGVKD. The CDR3 spans 15 residues. The CDR3 reads CAISESGSQKNIQYF. CDR3 DNA sequence: TGTGCCATCAGTGAGTCGGGCTCCCAAAAAAACATTCAGTACTTC.